The entry below gives a single TCR beta chain sequence along with its context. In this sample, this clonotype turned up a few times. The target of this receptor is not known. No much larger clone is present one base from it, and per-base qualities are unavailable. To demonstrate the VDJtools post-analysis software, TCR beta repertoires were profiled from the peripheral blood of more than 10 young patients with multiple sclerosis. The patients with multiple sclerosis were children and adolescents between roughly 6 and 17 years of age. The library was produced with PCR. TCRdb names Illumina HiSeq 2500 as the instrument used. To reduce PCR and sequencing biases, unique molecular identifiers were built into the TCR beta cDNA libraries. Some 500,000 cDNA molecules were obtained for every 1 to 10 million input T cells, so each molecule roughly corresponded to one T cell. The patient libraries were prepared and sequenced with the same protocol used for the earlier healthy control dataset. Within a given batch, samples were prepared together, multiplexed and sequenced on the same HiSeq lane. For the original study's pipeline: Raw barcoded reads were processed with MIGEC, discarding single-read molecular identifier groups before consensus assembly and CDR3 extraction. VDJtools was used for post-analysis of the clonotype tables, with diversity normalized by down-sampling every dataset to the smallest sample size. To correct batch-related cross-sample contamination, repertoire overlap clustering matched CDR3 amino acid sequences but not nucleotide sequences. In-frame beta chains were kept once TCRdb had trimmed the public reads at Q25 with fastp and called clones with MiXCR. Under each unique CDR3 protein, matching rows form one entry showing the most common genes and DNA. These V and J calls derive from TCRdb rather than the authors' analysis. The sample table contains 800,000 to 950,000 distinct CDR3 sequences; only one count was recorded for around 50% of them. The ten largest clones add up to under 6% of the sample.

The data stem from a study of post-analysis software for immune sequencing data (dated by TCRdb to the mid-2010s). Regarding the study in general: Recorded disease courses included relapsing-remitting, secondary progressive and progressive-relapsing multiple sclerosis, with some patients lacking subtype annotation. A subset of samples was prepared in parallel using single-end sample barcoding, then pooled and co-amplified after Illumina adapter ligation. Patient repertoires were compared against roughly 12 previously published healthy control repertoires from donors aged roughly 6 to 28 years. Study-wide conclusions, independent of this receptor: The multiple sclerosis patient group was slightly younger than the control group. Significantly higher frequencies in patients than in controls were found for five or six TRBV segments, including TRBV5-6, TRBV5-1 and TRBV20-1. When samples were clustered directly using the F measure, samples prepared in the same batch co-clustered strongly, which prompted a batch-effect correction. Significantly lower normalized Chao1 diversity was found in multiple sclerosis patients than in controls, suggesting substantial peripheral T-cell clonal expansion.

Taken from the germline V gene, the CDR1 and CDR2 loops are MGHDK and SYGVNS. From the cysteine up to the phenylalanine, the CDR3 has a length of 14 residues. Kept here is only the CDR3 DNA, which spans 42 bases and is read in frame from base 1. V is reduced by 4 bases and J by 1 base, leaving a spacing of 7 bases between them. This receptor was obtained from a girl aged 5 to 17 with multiple sclerosis. This chain joins TRBV25-1 to TRBJ1-4; the D gene remains uncertain. Sequencing used blood. The encoded CDR3 is CASSGGLTNEKLFF. In nucleotide form, the sequence is TGTGCCAGCAGTGGTGGCCTAACTAATGAAAAACTGTTTTTT.